Sequencing of this T cell receptor (beta chain) was carried out in a study of cytomegalovirus exposure and HLA in healthy donors. Study background: Around 85 million unique TCR sequences came from HLA-typed donors in an early release.

PCR involved 60 Vbeta and 13 Jbeta primers. Only in-frame clones appear in the TCRdb table, and some are missing; sequencing was by immunoSEQ multiplex PCR. The data hold fewer than 350,000 clones, with about 90% observed a single time. The CDR3 has 16 amino acids. Germline CDR1 reads SGHNT; CDR2 reads YYREEE (reference sequence). V lost 4 bases and J 0 bases, leaving 14 bases between the germline ends. The chain combines TRBV5-4 with TRBJ2-1; D perhaps matches TRBD1 (6 bases). The sequencing input was PBMCs. This TCR was sampled from a woman between 18 and 29 years old in good health and CMV-seronegative. The chain's CDR3 is CASSTQGFGSYNEQFF. The DNA for the CDR3 is TGTGCCAGCAGCACGCAGGGGTTCGGCTCCTACAATGAGCAGTTCTTC.